Each of the 23 T cell receptor beta chains below was sequenced from the same sample in a study of T cells in localized non-small cell lung cancer. Sequencing was performed with immunoSEQ multiplex PCR; in TCRdb, only in-frame clones are kept and a portion is missing. The table shows approximately 67,000 clones, with roughly 86% occurring only once. Material: peripheral blood, obtained before any cancer treatment. These receptors originate from an older female donor with stage I lung adenocarcinoma.

The chain carries TRBV19 and TRBJ1-1; a weak D match, TRBD1 (5 bases). Germline values: CDR1 LNHDA, CDR2 SQIVND (reference sequence). Trimming took 3 bases from V and 6 from J, leaving 8 bases between them. This CDR3 has 12 amino acids. CDR3 nucleotide sequence: TGTGCCAGTAGTATTGGGGGGTCTGAAGCTTTCTTT. This encodes CASSIGGSEAFF.

The chain has TRBV30 and TRBJ2-1; possibly TRBD1 for D (6 bases). The germline V gene has CDR1 GTSNPN and CDR2 SVGIG (reference sequence). V was trimmed by 4 bases and J by 9 bases, leaving 13 bases between them. There are 12 residues in the CDR3. In DNA, the CDR3 is TGTGCCTGGAAGGGGGTCACGGTTGAGCAGTTCTTC. This gives the protein CAWKGVTVEQFF.

This clone was picked up one time. The chain joins TRBV27 to TRBJ2-3; maybe TRBD1 (5 bases). The V gene lost 6 bases and the J gene lost 2 bases, with 15 bases spanning the gap. There are 15 residues in the CDR3. Germline V CDR1 and CDR2: MNHEY, SMNVEV (reference sequence). CDR3 sequence (DNA): TGTGCCAGCAGACTCTCGACAGCCCTCACAGATACGCAGTATTTT. It translates to CASRLSTALTDTQYF.

The CDR3 nucleotides read TGTGCCATCAGTAGGGAGGGACAGGGGGTTTACGAGCAGTACTTC. It specifies CAISREGQGVYEQYF. The genes are TRBV10-3 and TRBJ2-7, with 11 bases that match TRBD1. Germline trimming cut 5 bases from V and 4 bases from J; bases unmatched to any gene: 7. CDR3 length equals 15 residues. Germline V lookup: CDR1 ENHRY, CDR2 SYGVKD.

In this sample, this clone turned up a few times. The same CDR3 also results from other DNA sequences found in this sample. The chain couples TRBV6-6 to TRBJ2-7, with D uncertain. V was trimmed by 0 bases and J by 1 base, leaving 4 bases between them. In germline, CDR1 is MNHNY, CDR2 SVGAGI (reference sequence). CDR3 length: 13 residues. The CDR3 bases are TGTGCCAGCAGTTACTCGGGGTCCTACGAGCAGTACTTC. Its translation: CASSYSGSYEQYF.

The J gene is TRBJ2-7, the V gene TRBV30; 14 nucleotides line up with TRBD2. After removal of 2 bases from V and 4 bases from J, the junction contained 7 bases not matched to a gene. The CDR3 spans 16 residues. The V gene's germline CDR1 is GTSNPN and CDR2 SVGIG (reference sequence). The CDR3 loop reads CAWSTGLAGGVYEQYF. The DNA for the CDR3 is TGTGCCTGGAGTACAGGACTAGCGGGAGGTGTTTACGAGCAGTACTTC.

This clone was seen ten or more times. The gene calls are TRBV2 and TRBJ1-1; tentative D call: TRBD1 (6 bases). The V and J ends lost 8 bases and 4 bases respectively, with 11 bases between them. The V gene's germline CDR1 is SNHLY and CDR2 FYNNEI. The CDR3 runs 12 residues. CDR3 region: CASVRGATEAFF. DNA of the CDR3: TGTGCCAGCGTACGGGGGGCCACTGAAGCTTTCTTT.

The rearrangement joins TRBV11-2 to TRBJ2-3; either TRBD1 or TRBD2 may fit D (5 bases each). This CDR3 comprises 15 residues. Germline V gives CDR1 SGHAT, CDR2 FQNNGV. V was cut by 2 bases and J by 3 bases, with 12 bases left in between. This chain's CDR3 is CASSLRGARTDTQYF. In nucleotides, the CDR3 is TGTGCCAGCAGCTTAAGAGGGGCGCGGACAGATACGCAGTATTTT.

The chain links TRBV5-1 to TRBJ1-6; 7 nucleotides align to TRBD1. This CDR3 region has 16 residues. The ends lost 4 bases at V and 2 bases at J; junction bases unmatched: 6. Germline CDR1 SGHRS, CDR2 YFSETQ. CDR3 nucleotide sequence: TGCGCCAGCAGCAATGACAGGGTCGCCTATAATTCACCCCTCCACTTT. This codes for CASSNDRVAYNSPLHF.

The V call is TRBV6-1, the J call TRBJ1-6, with D perhaps TRBD1 (5 bases). Germline loops: CDR1 MNHNS, CDR2 SASEGT. With 6 bases removed from V and 9 bases from J, the gap between germline ends came to 15 bases. There are 14 residues in the CDR3. The CDR3 bases are TGTGCCAGCAGCTTCGACAGTGGGGGTTCACCCCTCCACTTT. Translation gives CASSFDSGGSPLHF.

This sequence joins TRBV2 and TRBJ2-1, with 12 bases aligning to TRBD1. In germline, CDR1 is SNHLY, CDR2 FYNNEI. This CDR3 comprises 15 residues. Unmatched junction bases numbered 7, after V lost 6 bases and J lost 7 bases. In DNA form, the CDR3 reads TGTGCCAGCAGCCCGGGACAGGGGGCAAAAAATGAGCAGTTCTTC. It yields the protein CASSPGQGAKNEQFF. Full variable domain (rest looked up from reference TRBV2 and TRBJ2-1): EPEVTQTPSHQVTQMGQEVILRCVPISNHLYFYWYRQILGQKVEFLVSFYNNEISEKSEIFDDQFSVERPDGSNFTLKIRSTKLEDSAMYFCASSPGQGAKNEQFFGPGTRLTVL.

The gene calls are TRBV5-1 and TRBJ2-3; the D is unclear. The CDR3 runs 12 residues. Trimming cost V 4 bases and J 0 bases, with 3 bases left between them. Germline lookup yields CDR1 SGHRS and CDR2 YFSETQ. CDR3 nucleotide sequence: TGCGCCAGCAGCCCTAGCACAGATACGCAGTATTTT. As protein: CASSPSTDTQYF.

This chain links TRBV7-6 with TRBJ2-3; no reliable D call. The germline CDR1 and CDR2 sequences are SGHVS and FNYEAQ. The V end lost 1 base, the J end lost 0 bases, and 8 bases lay between the germline ends. This CDR3 region has 15 residues. The CDR3 region is CASSLGGQSTDTQYF. The CDR3 DNA is TGTGCCAGCAGCTTAGGAGGTCAGAGCACAGATACGCAGTATTTT.

The V and J genes are TRBV6-1 and TRBJ1-2; 12 nucleotides align to TRBD1. Trimming removed 4 bases from V and 6 bases from J; junction bases left unmatched: 6. The CDR3 loop spans 15 amino acids. Germline values: CDR1 MNHNS, CDR2 SASEGT. The CDR3 DNA reads as TGTGCCAGCAGTGTGGGGACAGGGGGCCTCGATGGCTACACCTTC. This codes for CASSVGTGGLDGYTF.

This clone has a single count. The chain is built from TRBV29-1 and TRBJ2-3; weak D call: TRBD2 (6 bases). V shed 5 bases and J shed 0 bases, with 18 bases lying between them. The CDR3 length is 16 residues. CDR1 is SQVTM and CDR2 is ANQGSEA in the germline V gene. The CDR3 reads CSVQGWPSASTDTQYF. CDR3 sequence (DNA): TGCAGCGTTCAAGGCTGGCCTAGCGCGAGCACAGATACGCAGTATTTT.

The chain has TRBV11-1 and TRBJ2-1; D is perhaps TRBD2 (7 bases). Trimming left V 1 base short and J 5 bases short, with 12 bases between. This CDR3 comprises 15 residues. Germline V lookup: CDR1 SGHAT, CDR2 FQDESV (reference sequence). The DNA for the CDR3 is TGTGCCAGCAGCTTAGAGGGGGGGCCCAACAATGAGCAGTTCTTC. It translates to CASSLEGGPNNEQFF.

V usage is TRBV7-9 and J usage is TRBJ2-7; 9 nucleotides match TRBD2. The CDR3 sequence is 14 residues long. Germline-derived CDR1 and CDR2 are SEHNR and FQNEAQ (reference sequence). Trimming at V came to 7 bases and at J to 0 bases, leaving 4 bases not matched to a gene. The CDR3 DNA sequence: TGTGCCAGCACCTTTAGCGGGAGCTCCTACGAGCAGTACTTC. Its protein product is CASTFSGSSYEQYF. Supplemented by reference TRBV7-9 and TRBJ2-7, the full variable domain reads DTGVSQNPRHKITKRGQNVTFRCDPISEHNRLYWYRQTLGQGPEFLTYFQNEAQLEKSRLLSDRFSAERPKGSFSTLEIQRTEQGDSAMYLCASTFSGSSYEQYFGPGTRLTVT.

The CDR3 region has the DNA TGTGCCAGCAGCTTAATTTCAGGGCCTGATGGCTACACCTTC. It translates to CASSLISGPDGYTF. This chain joins TRBV7-2 and TRBJ1-2; tentative D call: TRBD1 (5 bases). The CDR3 is made up of 14 amino acids. V was shortened by 2 bases and J by 6 bases, with 13 bases between the two germline ends. Per the germline V gene, CDR1 is SGHTA and CDR2 is FQGNSA.

This chain links TRBV2 with TRBJ2-2, with D perhaps TRBD1 (5 bases). This CDR3 has 13 amino acids. Germline V lookup: CDR1 SNHLY, CDR2 FYNNEI. V lost 8 bases, J lost 9 bases, and 16 bases lay in between. In DNA form, the CDR3 reads TGTGCCAGCTTGGGCAGGGCGCCCCGGGAGCTGTTTTTT. Amino acid sequence: CASLGRAPRELFF. Full variable domain (remainder filled in from reference TRBV2 and TRBJ2-2): EPEVTQTPSHQVTQMGQEVILRCVPISNHLYFYWYRQILGQKVEFLVSFYNNEISEKSEIFDDQFSVERPDGSNFTLKIRSTKLEDSAMYFCASLGRAPRELFFGEGSRLTVL.

J is TRBJ2-5 and V is TRBV7-9; D uncertain. Trimming removed 3 bases at V and 4 bases at J, with 12 bases between. Germline V gives CDR1 SEHNR, CDR2 FQNEAQ (reference sequence). The CDR3 sequence is 14 residues long. CDR3: CASSFSGFPETQYF. The CDR3 DNA reads TGTGCCAGCAGCTTCTCAGGTTTCCCAGAGACCCAGTACTTC.

V is TRBV30 and J is TRBJ2-5; 10 bases map to TRBD1. V was pared by 1 base and J by 5 bases, with 4 bases of the junction left unmatched. CDR3 length equals 14 residues. Germline V gene data show CDR1 as GTSNPN and CDR2 as SVGIG (reference sequence). This chain's CDR3 is CAWSGDRGRETQYF. CDR3 bases: TGTGCCTGGAGTGGGGACAGGGGAAGGGAGACCCAGTACTTC.

V usage is TRBV27 and J usage is TRBJ2-5, with a weak D call TRBD2 (6 bases). V dropped 6 bases and J dropped 9 bases, with 14 bases sitting between them. Germline V gene data show CDR1 as MNHEY and CDR2 as SMNVEV (reference sequence). The CDR3 length is 12 residues. The DNA of the CDR3 is TGTGCCAGCAGGGGGGGACCGGGGGCCCAGTACTTC. Its protein product is CASRGGPGAQYF.

This sequence joins TRBV5-1 and TRBJ2-1, with D unclear. V shed 0 bases and J shed 5 bases, with 9 bases lying between them. The CDR3 is 14 residues long. Germline V gene sequence: CDR1 SGHRS, CDR2 YFSETQ. The CDR3 bases are TGCGCCAGCAGCTTGGCGGATGGAAACAATGAGCAGTTCTTC. Its translation is CASSLADGNNEQFF.